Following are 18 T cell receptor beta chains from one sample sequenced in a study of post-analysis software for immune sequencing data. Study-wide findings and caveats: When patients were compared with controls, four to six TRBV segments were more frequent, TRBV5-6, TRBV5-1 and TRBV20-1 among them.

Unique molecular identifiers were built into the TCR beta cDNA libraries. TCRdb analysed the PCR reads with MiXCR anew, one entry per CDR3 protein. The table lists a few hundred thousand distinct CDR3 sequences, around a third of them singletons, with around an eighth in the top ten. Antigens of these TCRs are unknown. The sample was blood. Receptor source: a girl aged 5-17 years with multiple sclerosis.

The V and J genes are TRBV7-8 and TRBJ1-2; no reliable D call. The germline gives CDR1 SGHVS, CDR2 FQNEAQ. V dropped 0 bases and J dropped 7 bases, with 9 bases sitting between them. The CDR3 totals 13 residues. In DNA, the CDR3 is TGTGCCAGCAGCTTAGCTTGGGAAGCTGGCTACACCTTC. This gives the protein CASSLAWEAGYTF.

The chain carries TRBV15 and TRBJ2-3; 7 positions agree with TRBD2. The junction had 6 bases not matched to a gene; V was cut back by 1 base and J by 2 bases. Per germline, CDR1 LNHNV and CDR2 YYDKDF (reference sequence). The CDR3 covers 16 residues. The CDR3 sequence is CATSRVLAGVTDTQYF. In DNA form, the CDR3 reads TGTGCCACCAGCAGAGTACTGGCGGGGGTCACAGATACGCAGTATTTT. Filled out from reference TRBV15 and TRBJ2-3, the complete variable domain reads DAMVIQNPRYQVTQFGKPVTLSCSQTLNHNVMYWYQQKSSQAPKLLFHYYDKDFNNEADTPDNFQSRRPNTSFCFLDIRSPGLGDTAMYLCATSRVLAGVTDTQYFGPGTRLTVL.

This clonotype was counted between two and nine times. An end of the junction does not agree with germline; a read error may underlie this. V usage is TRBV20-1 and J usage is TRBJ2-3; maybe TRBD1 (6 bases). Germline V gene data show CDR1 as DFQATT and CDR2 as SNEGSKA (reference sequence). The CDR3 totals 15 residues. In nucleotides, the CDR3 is TGCAGTGATACCCCCGGGACACGGGGCACAAATACGCAGTATTTT. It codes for CSDTPGTRGTNTQYF.

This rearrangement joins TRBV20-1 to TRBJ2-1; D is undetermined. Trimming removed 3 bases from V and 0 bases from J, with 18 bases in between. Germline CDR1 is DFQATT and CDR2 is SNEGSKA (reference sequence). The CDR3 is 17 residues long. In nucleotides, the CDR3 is TGCAGTGCTAGCAAATCCGGGCAAGCCAGCTCCTACAATGAGCAGTTCTTC. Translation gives CSASKSGQASSYNEQFF.

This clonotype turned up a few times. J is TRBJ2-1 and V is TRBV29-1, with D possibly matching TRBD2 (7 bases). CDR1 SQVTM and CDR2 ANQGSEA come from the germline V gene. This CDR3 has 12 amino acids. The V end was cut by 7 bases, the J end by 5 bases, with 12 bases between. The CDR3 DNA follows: TGCAGCGCCGGGGGGCAGAACAATGAGCAGTTCTTC. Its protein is CSAGGQNNEQFF.

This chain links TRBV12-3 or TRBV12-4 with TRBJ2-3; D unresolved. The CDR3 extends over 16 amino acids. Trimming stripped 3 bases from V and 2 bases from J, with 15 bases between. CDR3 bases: TGTGCCAGCAGTTTTCGGTCGGTGCCAACCACAGATACGCAGTATTTT. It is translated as CASSFRSVPTTDTQYF.

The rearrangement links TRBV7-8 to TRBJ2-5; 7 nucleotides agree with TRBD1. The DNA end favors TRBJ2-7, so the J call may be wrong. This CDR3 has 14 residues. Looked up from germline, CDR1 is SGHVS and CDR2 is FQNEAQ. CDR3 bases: TGTGCCAGCAGCCTAACGACAGGGTACGACGAGCAGTACTTC. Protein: CASSLTTGYDEQYF.

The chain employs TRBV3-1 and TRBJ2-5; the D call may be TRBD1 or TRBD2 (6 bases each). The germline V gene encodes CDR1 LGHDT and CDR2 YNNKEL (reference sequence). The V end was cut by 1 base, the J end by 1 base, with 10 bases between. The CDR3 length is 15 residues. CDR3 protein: CASSQAGDIQETQYF. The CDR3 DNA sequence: TGTGCCAGCAGCCAAGCGGGGGACATCCAAGAGACCCAGTACTTC.

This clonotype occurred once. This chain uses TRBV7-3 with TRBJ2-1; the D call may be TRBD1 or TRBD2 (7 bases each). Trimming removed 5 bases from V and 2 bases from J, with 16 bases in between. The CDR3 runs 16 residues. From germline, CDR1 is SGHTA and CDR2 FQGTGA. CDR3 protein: CASSARQGGAYNEQFF. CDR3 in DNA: TGTGCCAGCAGCGCTAGACAGGGAGGGGCCTACAATGAGCAGTTCTTC. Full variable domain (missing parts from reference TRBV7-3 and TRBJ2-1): GAGVSQTPSNKVTEKGKYVELRCDPISGHTALYWYRQSLGQGPEFLIYFQGTGAADDSGLPNDRFFAVRPEGSVSTLKIQRTERGDSAVYLCASSARQGGAYNEQFFGPGTRLTVL.

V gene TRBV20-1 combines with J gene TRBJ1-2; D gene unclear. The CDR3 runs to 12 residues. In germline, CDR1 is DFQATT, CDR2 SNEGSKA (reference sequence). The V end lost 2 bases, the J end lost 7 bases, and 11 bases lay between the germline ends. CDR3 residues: CSARNIVSGYTF. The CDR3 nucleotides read TGCAGTGCTAGAAATATCGTCTCTGGCTACACCTTC.

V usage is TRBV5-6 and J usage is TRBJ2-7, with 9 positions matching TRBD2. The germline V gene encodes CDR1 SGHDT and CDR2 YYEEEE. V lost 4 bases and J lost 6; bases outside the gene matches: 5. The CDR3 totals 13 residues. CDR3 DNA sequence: TGTGCCAGCAGCGCTAGCGGGGTCTTCGAGCAGTACTTC. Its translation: CASSASGVFEQYF.

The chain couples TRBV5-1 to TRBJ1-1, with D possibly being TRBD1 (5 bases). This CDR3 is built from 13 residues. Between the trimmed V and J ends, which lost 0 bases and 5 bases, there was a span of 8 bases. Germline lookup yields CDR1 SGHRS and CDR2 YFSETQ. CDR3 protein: CASSLDRLTEAFF. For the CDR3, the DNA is TGCGCCAGCAGCTTGGACAGGCTTACTGAAGCTTTCTTT.

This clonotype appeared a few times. In DNA form, the CDR3 reads TGCAGCGTTGACAGCCCCGACGCGGGGGAGCTGTTTTTT. This codes for CSVDSPDAGELFF. The V and J genes are TRBV29-1 and TRBJ2-2; the D is unclear. Germline V gene sequence: CDR1 SQVTM, CDR2 ANQGSEA. V was clipped by 3 bases and J by 8 bases, with 13 bases between them. The CDR3 consists of 13 residues.

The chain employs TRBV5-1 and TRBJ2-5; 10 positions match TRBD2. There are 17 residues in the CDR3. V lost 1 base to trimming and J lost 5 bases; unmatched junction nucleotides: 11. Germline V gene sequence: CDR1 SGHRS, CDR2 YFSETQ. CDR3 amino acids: CASSLILQRGGAETQYF. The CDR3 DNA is TGCGCCAGCAGCTTGATCCTCCAGCGGGGGGGCGCCGAGACCCAGTACTTC.

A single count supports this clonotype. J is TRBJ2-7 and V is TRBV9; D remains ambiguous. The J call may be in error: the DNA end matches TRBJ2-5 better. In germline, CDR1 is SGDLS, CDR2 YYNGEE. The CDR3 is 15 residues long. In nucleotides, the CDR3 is TGTGCCAGCAGCCCTGGTGCGGAAACCCAAGAGACCCAGTACTTC. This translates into CASSPGAETQETQYF.

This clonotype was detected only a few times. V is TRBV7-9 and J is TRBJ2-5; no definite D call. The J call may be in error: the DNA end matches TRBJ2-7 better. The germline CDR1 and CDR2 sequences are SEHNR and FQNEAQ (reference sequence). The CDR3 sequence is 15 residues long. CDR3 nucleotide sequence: TGTGCCAGCAGCTTAGGGGCGGTGCTGAACTACGAGCAGTACTTC. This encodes CASSLGAVLNYEQYF.

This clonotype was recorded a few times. The chain's CDR3 is CASSPPGQGVNEQFF. In DNA form, the CDR3 reads TGCGCCAGCAGCCCGCCTGGCCAGGGGGTCAATGAGCAGTTCTTC. The rearrangement joins TRBV5-1 to TRBJ2-1, with 7 nucleotides matching TRBD1. Germline-derived CDR1 and CDR2 are SGHRS and YFSETQ. The CDR3 runs 15 residues. Trimming at V came to 4 bases and at J to 6 bases, leaving 10 bases not matched to a gene.

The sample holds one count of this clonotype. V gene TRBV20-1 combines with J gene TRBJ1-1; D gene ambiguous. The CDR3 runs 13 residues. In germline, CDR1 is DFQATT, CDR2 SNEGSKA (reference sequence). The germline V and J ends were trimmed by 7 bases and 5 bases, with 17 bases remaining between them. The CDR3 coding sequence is TGCAGTGTTGGATTAACTTGGGGTACTGAAGCTTTCTTT. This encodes CSVGLTWGTEAFF.